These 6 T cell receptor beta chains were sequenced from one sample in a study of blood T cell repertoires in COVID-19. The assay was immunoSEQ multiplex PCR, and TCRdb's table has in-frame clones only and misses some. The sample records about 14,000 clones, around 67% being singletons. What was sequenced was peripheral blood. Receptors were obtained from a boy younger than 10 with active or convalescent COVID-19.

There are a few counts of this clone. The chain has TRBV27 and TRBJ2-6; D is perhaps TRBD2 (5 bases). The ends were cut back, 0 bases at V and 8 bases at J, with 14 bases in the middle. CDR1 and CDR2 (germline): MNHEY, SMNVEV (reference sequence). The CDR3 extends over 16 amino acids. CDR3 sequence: CASSLSAGVRTNVLTF. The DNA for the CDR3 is TGTGCCAGCAGTTTATCCGCGGGTGTGCGTACCAACGTCCTGACTTTC.

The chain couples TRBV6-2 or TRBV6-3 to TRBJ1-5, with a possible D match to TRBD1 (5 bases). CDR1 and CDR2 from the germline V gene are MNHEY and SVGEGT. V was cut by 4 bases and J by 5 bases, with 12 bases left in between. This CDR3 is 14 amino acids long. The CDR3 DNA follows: TGTGCCAGCAGTTTTAAGTGGGGCTATCAGCCCCAGCATTTT. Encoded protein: CASSFKWGYQPQHF.

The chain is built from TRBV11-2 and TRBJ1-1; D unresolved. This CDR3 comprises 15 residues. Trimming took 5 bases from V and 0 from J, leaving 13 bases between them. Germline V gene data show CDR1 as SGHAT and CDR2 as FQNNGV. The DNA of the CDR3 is TGTGCCAGCAGCCCCCAAGCAGGCATGAACACTGAAGCTTTCTTT. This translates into CASSPQAGMNTEAFF.

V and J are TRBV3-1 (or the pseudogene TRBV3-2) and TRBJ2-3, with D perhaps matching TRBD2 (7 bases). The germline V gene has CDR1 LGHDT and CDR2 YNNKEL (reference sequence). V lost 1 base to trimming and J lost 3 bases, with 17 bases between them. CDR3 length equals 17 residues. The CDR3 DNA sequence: TGTGCCAGCAGCCAAGCTCAACGGGGGGCAGGGACAGATACGCAGTATTTT. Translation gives CASSQAQRGAGTDTQYF.

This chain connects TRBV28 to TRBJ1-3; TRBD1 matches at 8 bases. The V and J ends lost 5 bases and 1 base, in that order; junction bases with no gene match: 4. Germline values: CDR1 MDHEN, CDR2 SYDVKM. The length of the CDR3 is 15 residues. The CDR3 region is CASSRQGISGNTIYF. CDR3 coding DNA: TGTGCCAGCAGTCGACAGGGGATTTCTGGAAACACCATATATTTT.

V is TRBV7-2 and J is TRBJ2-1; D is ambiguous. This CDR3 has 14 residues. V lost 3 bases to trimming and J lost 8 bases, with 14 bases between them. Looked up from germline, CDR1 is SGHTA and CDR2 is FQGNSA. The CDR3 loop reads CASSFQILYDEQFF. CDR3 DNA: TGTGCCAGCAGCTTCCAGATATTATACGATGAGCAGTTCTTC.